This T cell receptor beta chain was identified in a study of shared clonotypes between healthy human individuals. Overall study findings and caveats: In contrast to clonotypes shared by all four donors, non-shared clonotypes had lower generation probabilities. The study drew on few donors, limiting represented genetic and exposure-history diversity. It was expected that sequencing depth would affect clonotype sharing among donors.

Remarks on this clone: Its antigen remains unidentified. The same CDR3 can be traced to other DNA sequences in this sample.

Data came from immunoSEQ multiplex PCR; TCRdb stores just in-frame clones and leaves some out. The sample consists of 2,100,000 or so clones, approximately 94% of them appearing once. Trimming pared 1 base from V and 2 bases from J, leaving 10 bases between. CDR1 is SGHRS, CDR2 YFSETQ, per germline. This CDR3 has 14 amino acids. Participating donors were healthy, HIV-negative adults free of recent acute infections or vaccinations. The source material was naive CD4+ T cells sorted from blood. As to subset: CD45RA+ positively selected. This receptor was taken from a young man in good health. This sequence joins TRBV5-1 and TRBJ2-7; either TRBD1 or TRBD2 may fit D (5 bases each). Here the CDR3 reads CASSLRQGPYEQYF. The CDR3 DNA follows: TGCGCCAGCAGCTTGCGGCAGGGACCCTACGAGCAGTACTTC.